These T cell receptor beta chains were read from a single sample in a study of tumor and adjacent non-tumor tissue in lung cancer. TCRdb reanalysed the multiplex PCR reads using MiXCR and keeps one entry per CDR3 protein. The sample records over 130,000 distinct CDR3 sequences, roughly 66% being singletons. Source material: lung tumor tissue. All receptors come from a man between 60 and 75 years old with small cell lung cancer. Each CDR3 is given with its conserved first and last residue. A D gene is named only where the DNA matches it firmly. Clone size, where shown, is once, few, many, or a class for clones that have expanded.

>many|TRBV6-6|NA|TRBJ2-5
CASSDASAYLQETQYF
TGTGCCAGCAGTGACGCCAGCGCTTATTTGCAAGAGACCCAGTACTTC
>NA|TRBV5-5|NA|TRBJ2-5
CASRTIRETQYF
TGTGCCAGCAGGACAATTAGGGAGACCCAGTACTTC
>once|TRBV2|TRBD1|TRBJ2-3
CATLTGVGTDTQYF
TGTGCAACTTTGACAGGGGTCGGCACAGATACGCAGTATTTT
>NA|TRBV20-1|NA|TRBJ2-1
CSVRDIRPSSHNEQFF
TGCAGTGTTAGAGATATCAGGCCTAGCTCCCACAATGAGCAGTTCTTC
>NA|TRBV11-1|TRBD2|TRBJ2-7
CVSSRTSGSIGGEQYF
TGTGTCAGCAGTAGGACTAGCGGGAGCATTGGTGGCGAGCAGTACTTC
>NA|TRBV20-1|NA|TRBJ2-2
CSASYTGRTGELFF
TGTAGTGCTAGTTATACCGGGCGAACCGGGGAGCTGTTTTTT
>NA|TRBV4-1|NA|TRBJ2-1
CAGSLNPGESIQLF
TGCGCCGGCAGCCTAAACCCCGGGGAATCGATTCAGTTATTC
>few|TRBV6-1|NA|TRBJ1-2
CASSIGGGAPDYGYTF
TGTGCCAGCAGTATTGGGGGGGGGGCGCCTGACTATGGCTACACCTTC
>NA|TRBV4-1|NA|TRBJ1-3
CASSRKEQGRSIYF
TGCGCCAGCAGCCGAAAGGAACAGGGAAGGTCCATATATTTT
>many|TRBV20-1|NA|TRBJ1-1
CSARDLQGSFF
TGCAGTGCTAGAGATTTACAGGGTTCTTTCTTT
>few|TRBV11-2|NA|TRBJ2-1
CASSLGLTNEQLF
TGTGCCAGCAGCTTAGGGTTGACCAATGAGCAGCTTTTC
>few|TRBV20-1|NA|TRBJ1-5
CSARGSSNSNQPQHF
TGCAGTGCTAGAGGTAGCAGCAATAGCAATCAGCCCCAGCATTTT
>NA|TRBV4-2|TRBD1|TRBJ2-2
CASSQPDRETGEPFF
TGTGCCAGCAGCCAACCGGACAGGGAGACCGGGGAGCCGTTTTTT
>NA|TRBV7-8|NA|TRBJ1-5
CASSFDSGRNQPQHF
TGTGCCAGCAGCTTCGACAGCGGGAGAAACCAGCCCCAGCATTTT
>many|TRBV20-1|NA|TRBJ2-3
CSAGKRAGTDTQYF
TGCAGTGCTGGGAAGAGAGCGGGCACAGATACGCAGTATTTT